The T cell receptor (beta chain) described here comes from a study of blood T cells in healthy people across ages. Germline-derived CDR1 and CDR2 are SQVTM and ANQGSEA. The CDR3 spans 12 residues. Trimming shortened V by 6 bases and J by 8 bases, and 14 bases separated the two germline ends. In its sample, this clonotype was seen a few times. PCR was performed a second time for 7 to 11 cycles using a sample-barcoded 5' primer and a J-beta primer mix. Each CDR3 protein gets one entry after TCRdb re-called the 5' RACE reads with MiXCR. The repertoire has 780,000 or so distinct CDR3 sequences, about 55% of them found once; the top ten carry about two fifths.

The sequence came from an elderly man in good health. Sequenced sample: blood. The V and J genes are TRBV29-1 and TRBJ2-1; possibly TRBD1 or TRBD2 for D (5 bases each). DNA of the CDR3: TGCAGCGTGTGGGGGTTGCGTGATGAGCAGTTCTTC. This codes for CSVWGLRDEQFF.